A single TCR beta chain is shown here with its context. The antigen is unknown. This record belongs to a study of T cell responses to AZD1222 COVID-19 vaccine. This table comes from immunoSEQ multiplex PCR, and its TCRdb copy is limited to in-frame clones, with some not included. The sample lists about 22,000 clones; less than 85% were seen once. General observations from the study: Reportedly, nearly half the spike-specific TCRs target unmutated variant regions. The donors showed a predominance of white British ancestry and of females, with possible underestimation of clonal diversity.

The CDR3 is 12 amino acids. CDR1 LNHDA and CDR2 SQIVND come from the germline V gene (reference sequence). Trimming at V came to 10 bases and at J to 4 bases, leaving 3 bases not matched to a gene. This TCR was sampled from an adult in good health. The chain has TRBV19 and TRBJ1-1; TRBD1 aligns across 10 bases. The sequencing here drew on peripheral blood, taken on day 0 of AZD1222 vaccination. CDR3: CATGQGGTEAFF. The CDR3 DNA reads as TGTGCCACCGGACAGGGGGGCACTGAAGCTTTCTTT.